The 9 T cell receptor beta chains in this list originate from one sample, sequenced in a study of T cell responses to AZD1222 COVID-19 vaccine. The assay was immunoSEQ multiplex PCR, and TCRdb's table has in-frame clones only and misses some. Found here are about 100,000 clones, just under 90% of them singletons; the top ten hold about 3.3%. Sample: peripheral blood, taken on day 0 of AZD1222 vaccination. The receptors originated from an adult in good health.

J is TRBJ2-2 and V is TRBV7-3; 8 nucleotides match TRBD2. Germline V CDR1 and CDR2: SGHTA, FQGTGA. This CDR3 has 17 residues. The V gene end was trimmed by 4 bases and the J gene end by 1 base; junction bases not matched to a gene: 8. CDR3 coding DNA: TGTGCCAGCAGCTCCCGCAACCTAGCGGGGAACACCGGGGAGCTGTTTTTT. This translates into CASSSRNLAGNTGELFF.

This clone was picked up one time. The chain uses TRBV3-1 (or the pseudogene TRBV3-2) and TRBJ2-1, with 15 nucleotides matching TRBD2. This CDR3 has 15 residues. V shed 5 bases, J shed 8 bases, and the junction held 4 bases outside the gene matches. Germline CDR1 and CDR2: LGHDT and YNNKEL (reference sequence). In DNA form, the CDR3 reads TGTGCCAGCAGCACTAGGACTAGCGGGGGGGATGAGCAGTTCTTC. Translating it yields CASSTRTSGGDEQFF.

The J gene is TRBJ1-6, the V gene TRBV7-9; D is possibly TRBD1 (6 bases). Germline CDR1 reads SEHNR; CDR2 reads FQNEAQ (reference sequence). This CDR3 contains 16 residues. Trimming removed 3 bases at V and 1 base at J, with 10 bases between. CDR3 DNA sequence: TGTGCCAGCAGCTTCCGGACAGCTTCCTATAATTCACCCCTCCACTTT. It encodes CASSFRTASYNSPLHF.

The chain combines TRBV14 with TRBJ1-2, with D hard to call. The CDR3 extends over 15 amino acids. Trimming removed 1 base at V and 3 bases at J, with 12 bases between. Germline V gene lookup returns CDR1 SGHDN and CDR2 FVKESK. The CDR3 DNA reads TGTGCCAGCAGCCAAGCTGGGATCCCCCACTATGGCTACACCTTC. This encodes CASSQAGIPHYGYTF.

The chain employs TRBV10-2 and TRBJ2-7; TRBD1 matches at 7 bases. The ends lost 6 bases at V and 4 bases at J; junction bases unmatched: 9. This CDR3 has 14 amino acids. The V gene's germline CDR1 is WSHSY and CDR2 SAAADI. In DNA form, the CDR3 reads TGCGCCAGCAGCATGACAGGGCAGGCATACGAGCAGTACTTC. Translation gives CASSMTGQAYEQYF.

The chain uses TRBV5-1 and TRBJ1-2; perhaps TRBD1 as D (5 bases). Trimming left V 2 bases short and J 4 bases short, with 15 bases between. The V gene's germline CDR1 is SGHRS and CDR2 YFSETQ. The CDR3 is 15 amino acids. CDR3: CASSLSGRSPYGYTF. The CDR3 DNA reads TGCGCCAGCAGCTTATCAGGGCGCAGTCCCTATGGCTACACCTTC.

A few counts support this clone. The chain is built from TRBV9 and TRBJ1-2; no clear D gene. Germline CDR1 SGDLS, CDR2 YYNGEE. V shed 1 base and J shed 0 bases, with 13 bases lying between them. The CDR3 covers 16 residues. Here the CDR3 DNA reads TGTGCCAGCAGCGTACCAGGCGGCGGACCTAACTATGGCTACACCTTC. Translation gives CASSVPGGGPNYGYTF.

This rearrangement joins TRBV7-9 to TRBJ2-2; D remains unclear. Trimming shortened V by 3 bases and J by 2 bases, and 4 bases separated the two germline ends. There are 13 residues in the CDR3. From germline, CDR1 is SEHNR and CDR2 FQNEAQ (reference sequence). The CDR3, as DNA: TGTGCCAGCAGCTTGACAAACACCGGGGAGCTGTTTTTT. Translated: CASSLTNTGELFF.

The genes are TRBV5-6 and TRBJ1-6, with D unclear. CDR3 size: 17 residues. The V end lost 0 bases, the J end lost 7 bases, and 17 bases lay between the germline ends. CDR1 SGHDT and CDR2 YYEEEE come from the germline V gene. The CDR3: CASSLVLLGGKNSPLHF. DNA for the CDR3: TGTGCCAGCAGCTTGGTCCTCTTAGGTGGAAAAAATTCACCCCTCCACTTT.